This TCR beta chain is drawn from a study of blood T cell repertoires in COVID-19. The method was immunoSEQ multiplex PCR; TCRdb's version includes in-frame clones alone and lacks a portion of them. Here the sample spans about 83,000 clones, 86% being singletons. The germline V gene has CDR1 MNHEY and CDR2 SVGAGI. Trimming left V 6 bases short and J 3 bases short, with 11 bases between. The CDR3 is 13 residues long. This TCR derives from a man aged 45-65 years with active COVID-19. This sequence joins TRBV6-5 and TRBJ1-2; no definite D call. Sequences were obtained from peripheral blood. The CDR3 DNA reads TGTGCCAGCAGAGGGAGTCGGGACTATGGCTACACCTTC. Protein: CASRGSRDYGYTF.